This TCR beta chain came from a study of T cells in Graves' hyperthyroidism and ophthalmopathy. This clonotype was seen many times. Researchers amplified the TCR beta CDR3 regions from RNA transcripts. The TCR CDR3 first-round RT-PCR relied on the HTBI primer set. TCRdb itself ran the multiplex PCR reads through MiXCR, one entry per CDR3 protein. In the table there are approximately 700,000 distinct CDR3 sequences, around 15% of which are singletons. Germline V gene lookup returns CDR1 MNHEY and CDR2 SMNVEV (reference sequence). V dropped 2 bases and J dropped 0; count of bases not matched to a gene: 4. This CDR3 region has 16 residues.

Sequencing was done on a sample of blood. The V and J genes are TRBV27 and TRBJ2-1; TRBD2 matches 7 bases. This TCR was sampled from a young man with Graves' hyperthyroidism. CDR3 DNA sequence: TGTGCCAGCAGTTTAGTGGGAGGGAACTCCTACAATGAGCAGTTCTTC. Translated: CASSLVGGNSYNEQFF.